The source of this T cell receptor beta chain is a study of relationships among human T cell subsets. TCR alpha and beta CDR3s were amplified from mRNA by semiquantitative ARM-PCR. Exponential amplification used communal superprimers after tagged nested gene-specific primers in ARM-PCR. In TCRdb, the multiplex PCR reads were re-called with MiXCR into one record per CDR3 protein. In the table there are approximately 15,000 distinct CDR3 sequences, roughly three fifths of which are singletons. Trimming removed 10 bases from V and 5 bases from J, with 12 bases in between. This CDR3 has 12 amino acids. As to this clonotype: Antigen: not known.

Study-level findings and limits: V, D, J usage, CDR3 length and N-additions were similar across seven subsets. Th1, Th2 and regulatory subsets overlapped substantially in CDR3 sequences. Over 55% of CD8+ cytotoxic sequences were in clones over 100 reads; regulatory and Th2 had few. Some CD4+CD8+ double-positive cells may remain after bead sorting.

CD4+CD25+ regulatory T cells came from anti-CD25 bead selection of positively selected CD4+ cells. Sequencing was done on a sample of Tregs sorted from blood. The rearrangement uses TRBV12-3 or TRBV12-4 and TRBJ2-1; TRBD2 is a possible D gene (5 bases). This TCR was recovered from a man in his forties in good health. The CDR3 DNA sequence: TGTGCCATCGGAGGAGGTCACAATGAGCAGTTCTTC. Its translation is CAIGGGHNEQFF.